This entry lists 5 T cell receptor beta chains sequenced from one sample in a study of cytomegalovirus exposure and HLA in healthy donors. The PCR ran on 60 Vbeta and 13 Jbeta primers. Generated by immunoSEQ multiplex PCR, the TCRdb table keeps only in-frame clones and is missing some. The sample holds 200,000 or so clones, 70% to 85% seen once. The specimen was PBMCs. These receptors originate from a boy aged 2 to 10 in good health and CMV-seronegative.

J is TRBJ2-5 and V is TRBV7-9; TRBD1 aligns across 8 bases. Germline loops: CDR1 SEHNR, CDR2 FQNEAQ (reference sequence). This CDR3 has 15 residues. J gave up 5 bases and V 5 bases, and 10 bases lay outside the gene matches. The CDR3 sequence: CASSLGDRSGETQYF. CDR3 sequence (DNA): TGTGCCAGCAGCCTGGGGGACAGGTCGGGTGAGACCCAGTACTTC. Full variable domain (missing parts from reference TRBV7-9 and TRBJ2-5): DTGVSQNPRHKITKRGQNVTFRCDPISEHNRLYWYRQTLGQGPEFLTYFQNEAQLEKSRLLSDRFSAERPKGSFSTLEIQRTEQGDSAMYLCASSLGDRSGETQYFGPGTRLLVL.

This chain uses TRBV19 with TRBJ1-1, with D tentatively TRBD1 (5 bases). Trimming pared 4 bases from V and 0 bases from J, leaving 18 bases between. CDR1 and CDR2 from the germline V gene are LNHDA and SQIVND (reference sequence). The CDR3 runs to 17 residues. The CDR3 DNA follows: TGTGCCAGTAGTACCTTAGGACACCGATCCTTGAACACTGAAGCTTTCTTT. Protein: CASSTLGHRSLNTEAFF.

The chain combines TRBV21-1 with TRBJ1-6. TRBV21-1 is a known pseudogene. The CDR3 covers 20 residues. The CDR3 reads CASSKVRRRRSKRSNSPLHF. The CDR3 bases are TGTGCCAGCAGCAAAGTCCGACGACGGAGAAGTAAAAGGTCGAATTCACCCCTCCACTTT.

The chain links TRBV4-3 to TRBJ2-3, with D tentatively TRBD2 (5 bases). This CDR3 contains 15 residues. V lost 4 bases, J lost 6 bases, and 17 bases lay in between. From germline, CDR1 is LGHNA and CDR2 YSLEER. The CDR3 DNA reads TGCGCCAGCAGCCGACTACTGACCCCTTCGGATACGCAGTATTTT. Protein product: CASSRLLTPSDTQYF.

The chain links TRBV7-9 to TRBJ2-1; D unclear. CDR1 SEHNR and CDR2 FQNEAQ come from the germline V gene (reference sequence). Trimming took off 5 bases at V and 5 bases at J, with 10 bases between the two ends. The CDR3 length is 13 residues. The CDR3: CASSGVWDNEQFF. The CDR3 nucleotides are TGTGCCAGCAGCGGAGTCTGGGACAATGAGCAGTTCTTC.